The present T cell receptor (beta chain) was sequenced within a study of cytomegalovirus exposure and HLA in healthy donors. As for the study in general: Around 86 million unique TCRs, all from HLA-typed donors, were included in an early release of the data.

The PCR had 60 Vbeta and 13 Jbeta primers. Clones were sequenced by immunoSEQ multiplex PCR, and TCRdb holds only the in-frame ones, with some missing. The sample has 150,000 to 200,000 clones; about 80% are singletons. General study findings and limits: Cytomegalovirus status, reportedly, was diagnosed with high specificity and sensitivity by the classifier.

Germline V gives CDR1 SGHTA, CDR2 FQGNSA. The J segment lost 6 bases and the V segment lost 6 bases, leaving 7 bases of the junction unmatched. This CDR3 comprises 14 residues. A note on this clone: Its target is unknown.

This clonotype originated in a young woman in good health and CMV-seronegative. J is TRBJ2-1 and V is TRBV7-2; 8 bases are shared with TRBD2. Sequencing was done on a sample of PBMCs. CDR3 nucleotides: TGTGCCAGCAGACCGGGGGGGCCATTCAATGAGCAGTTCTTC. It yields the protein CASRPGGPFNEQFF.